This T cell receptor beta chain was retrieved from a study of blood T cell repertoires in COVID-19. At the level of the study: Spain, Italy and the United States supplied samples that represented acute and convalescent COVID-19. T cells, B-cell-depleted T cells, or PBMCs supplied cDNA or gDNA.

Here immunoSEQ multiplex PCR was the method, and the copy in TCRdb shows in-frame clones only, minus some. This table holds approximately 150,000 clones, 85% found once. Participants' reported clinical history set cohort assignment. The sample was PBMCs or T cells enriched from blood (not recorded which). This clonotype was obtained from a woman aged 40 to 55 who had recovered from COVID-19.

CDR3 amino acids: CASSQVATYEQYF. The CDR3 DNA sequence: TGCGCCAGCAGCCAAGTCGCCACATACGAGCAGTACTTC. The chain has TRBV4-1 and TRBJ2-7, with D unresolved. The CDR3 is 13 amino acids. Germline V gives CDR1 MGHRA, CDR2 YSYEKL. V lost 1 base, J lost 4 bases, and 8 bases lay in between.